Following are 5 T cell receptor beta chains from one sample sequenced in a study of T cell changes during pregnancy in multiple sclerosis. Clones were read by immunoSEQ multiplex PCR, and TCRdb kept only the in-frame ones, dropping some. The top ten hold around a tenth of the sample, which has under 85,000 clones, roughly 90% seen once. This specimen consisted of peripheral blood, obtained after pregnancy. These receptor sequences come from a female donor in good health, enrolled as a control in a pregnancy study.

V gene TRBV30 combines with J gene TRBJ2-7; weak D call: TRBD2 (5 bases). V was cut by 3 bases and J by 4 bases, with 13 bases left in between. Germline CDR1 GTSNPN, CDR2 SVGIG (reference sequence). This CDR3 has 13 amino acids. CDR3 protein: CAWSGAEAYEQYF. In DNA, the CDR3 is TGTGCCTGGAGCGGAGCGGAGGCATACGAGCAGTACTTC. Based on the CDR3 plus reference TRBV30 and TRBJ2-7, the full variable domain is SQTIHQWPATLVQPVGSPLSLECTVEGTSNPNLYWYRQAAGRGLQLLFYSVGIGQISSEVPQNLSASRPQDRQFILSSKKLLLSDSGFYLCAWSGAEAYEQYFGPGTRLTVT.

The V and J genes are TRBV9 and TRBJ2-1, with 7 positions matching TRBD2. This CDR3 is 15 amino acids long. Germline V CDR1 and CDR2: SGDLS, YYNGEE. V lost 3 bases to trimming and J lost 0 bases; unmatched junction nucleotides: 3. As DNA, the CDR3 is TGTGCCAGCAGCGCTAGCGGAAACTCCTACAATGAGCAGTTCTTC. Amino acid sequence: CASSASGNSYNEQFF.

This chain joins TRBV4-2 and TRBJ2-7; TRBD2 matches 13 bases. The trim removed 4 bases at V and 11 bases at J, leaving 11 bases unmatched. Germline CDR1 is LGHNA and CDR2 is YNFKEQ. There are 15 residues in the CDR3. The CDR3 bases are TGTGCCAGCAGCCCCCGGACTAGCGGGAGCCTACAAAAGTACTTC. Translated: CASSPRTSGSLQKYF.

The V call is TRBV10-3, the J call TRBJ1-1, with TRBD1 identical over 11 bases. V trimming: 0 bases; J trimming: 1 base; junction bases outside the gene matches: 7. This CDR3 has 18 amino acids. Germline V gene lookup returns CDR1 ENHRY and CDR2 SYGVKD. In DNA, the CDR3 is TGTGCCATCAGTGAGTCCCAAGGACAGGGGGCGCGGAACACTGAAGCTTTCTTT. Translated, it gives CAISESQGQGARNTEAFF.

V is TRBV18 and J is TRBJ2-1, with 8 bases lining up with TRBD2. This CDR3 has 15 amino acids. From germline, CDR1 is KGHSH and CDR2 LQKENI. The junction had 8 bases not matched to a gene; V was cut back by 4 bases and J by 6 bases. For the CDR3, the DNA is TGTGCCAGCTCACAACCGGGGGGGGCTGGCAATGAGCAGTTCTTC. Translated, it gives CASSQPGGAGNEQFF.